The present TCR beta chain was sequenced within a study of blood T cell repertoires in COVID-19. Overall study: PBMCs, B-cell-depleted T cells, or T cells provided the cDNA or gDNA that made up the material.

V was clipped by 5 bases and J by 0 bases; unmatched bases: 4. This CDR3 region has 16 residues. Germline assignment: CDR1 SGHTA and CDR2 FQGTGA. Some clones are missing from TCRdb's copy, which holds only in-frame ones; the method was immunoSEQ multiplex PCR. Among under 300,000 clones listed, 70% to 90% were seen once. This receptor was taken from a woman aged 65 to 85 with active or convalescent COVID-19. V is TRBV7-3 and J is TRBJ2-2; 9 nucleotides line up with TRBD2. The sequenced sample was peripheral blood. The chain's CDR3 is CASSTSGPANTGELFF. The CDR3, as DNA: TGTGCCAGCAGCACTAGCGGGCCCGCGAACACCGGGGAGCTGTTTTTT.